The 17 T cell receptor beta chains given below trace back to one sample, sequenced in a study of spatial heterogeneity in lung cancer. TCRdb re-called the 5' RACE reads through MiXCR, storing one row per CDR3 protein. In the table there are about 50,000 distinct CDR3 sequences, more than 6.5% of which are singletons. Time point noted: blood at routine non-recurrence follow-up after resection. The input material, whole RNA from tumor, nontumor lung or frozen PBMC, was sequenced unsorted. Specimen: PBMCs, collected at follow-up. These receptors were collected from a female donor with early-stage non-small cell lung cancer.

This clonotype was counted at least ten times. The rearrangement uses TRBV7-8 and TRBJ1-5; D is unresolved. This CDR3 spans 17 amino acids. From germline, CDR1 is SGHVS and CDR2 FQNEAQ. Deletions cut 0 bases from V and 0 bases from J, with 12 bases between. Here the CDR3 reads CASSLASGHLSNQPQHF. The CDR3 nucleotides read TGTGCCAGCAGCTTAGCGTCCGGGCACCTTAGCAATCAGCCCCAGCATTTT.

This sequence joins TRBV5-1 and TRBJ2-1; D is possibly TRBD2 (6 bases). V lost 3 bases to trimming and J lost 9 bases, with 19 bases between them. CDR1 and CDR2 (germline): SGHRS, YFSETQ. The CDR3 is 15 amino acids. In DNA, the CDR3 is TGCGCCAGCAGCTCTACTAGCTCTTTATCGGGTGAGCAGTTCTTC. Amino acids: CASSSTSSLSGEQFF.

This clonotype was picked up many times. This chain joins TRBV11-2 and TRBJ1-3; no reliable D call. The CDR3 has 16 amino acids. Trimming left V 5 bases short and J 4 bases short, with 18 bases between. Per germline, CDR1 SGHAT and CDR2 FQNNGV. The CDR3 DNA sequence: TGTGCCAGCAGCGCTCCGGGCCTCAAAGAGGGAAACACCATATATTTT. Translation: CASSAPGLKEGNTIYF. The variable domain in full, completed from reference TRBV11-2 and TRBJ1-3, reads EAGVAQSPRYKIIEKRQSVAFWCNPISGHATLYWYQQILGQGPKLLIQFQNNGVVDDSQLPKDRFSAERLKGVDSTLKIQPAKLEDSAVYLCASSAPGLKEGNTIYFGEGSWLTVV.

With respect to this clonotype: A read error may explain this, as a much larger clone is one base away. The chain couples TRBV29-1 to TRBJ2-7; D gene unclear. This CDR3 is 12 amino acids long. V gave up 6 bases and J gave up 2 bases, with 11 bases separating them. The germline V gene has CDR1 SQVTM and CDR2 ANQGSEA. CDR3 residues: CSVVHGPYEQYF. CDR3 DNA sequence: TGCAGCGTGGTTCATGGGCCCTACGAGCAGTACTTC.

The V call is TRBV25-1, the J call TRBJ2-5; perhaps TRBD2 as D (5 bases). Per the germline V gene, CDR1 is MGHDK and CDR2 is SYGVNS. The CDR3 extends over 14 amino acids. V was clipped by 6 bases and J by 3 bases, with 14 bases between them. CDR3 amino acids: CASSRKAVKETQYF. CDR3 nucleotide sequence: TGTGCCAGCAGCCGGAAAGCGGTAAAAGAGACCCAGTACTTC.

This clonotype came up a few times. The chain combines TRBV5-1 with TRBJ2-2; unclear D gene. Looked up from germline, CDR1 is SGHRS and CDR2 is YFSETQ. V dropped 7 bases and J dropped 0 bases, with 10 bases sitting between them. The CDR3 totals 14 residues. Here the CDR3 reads CASGYTANTGELFF. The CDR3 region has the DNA TGCGCCAGCGGTTACACCGCGAACACCGGGGAGCTGTTTTTT. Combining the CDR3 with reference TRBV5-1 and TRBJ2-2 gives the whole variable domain KAGVTQTPRYLIKTRGQQVTLSCSPISGHRSVSWYQQTPGQGLQFLFEYFSETQRNKGNFPGRFSGRQFSNSRSEMNVSTLELGDSALYLCASGYTANTGELFFGEGSRLTVL.

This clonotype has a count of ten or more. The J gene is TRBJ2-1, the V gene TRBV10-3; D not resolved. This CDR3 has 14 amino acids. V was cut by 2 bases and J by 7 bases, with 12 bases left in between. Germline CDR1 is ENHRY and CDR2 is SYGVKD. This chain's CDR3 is CAISERPAQNEQFF. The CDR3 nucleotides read TGTGCCATCAGTGAGCGGCCAGCCCAAAATGAGCAGTTCTTC.

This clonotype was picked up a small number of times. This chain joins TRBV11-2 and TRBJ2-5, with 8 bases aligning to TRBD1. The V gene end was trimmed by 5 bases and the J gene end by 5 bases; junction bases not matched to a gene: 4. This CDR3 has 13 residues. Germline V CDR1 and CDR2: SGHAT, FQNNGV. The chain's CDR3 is CASSQTGDETQYF. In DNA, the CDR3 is TGTGCCAGCAGCCAGACAGGGGACGAGACCCAGTACTTC.

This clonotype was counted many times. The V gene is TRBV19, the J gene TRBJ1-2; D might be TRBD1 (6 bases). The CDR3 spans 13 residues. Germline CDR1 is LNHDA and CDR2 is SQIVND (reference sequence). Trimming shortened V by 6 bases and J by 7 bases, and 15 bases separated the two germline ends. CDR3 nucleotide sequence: TGTGCCAGTAGGGTCGGGGGCGCAGGTGGCTACACCTTC. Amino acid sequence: CASRVGGAGGYTF.

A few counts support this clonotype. For the CDR3, the DNA is TGCAGTGCTCAACCGGGACAGGGGTACAATCAGCCCCAGCATTTT. It translates to CSAQPGQGYNQPQHF. This chain links TRBV20-1 with TRBJ1-5; 10 bases map to TRBD1. The CDR3 has 15 residues. V lost 5 bases and J lost 3; bases outside the gene matches: 7. Looked up from germline, CDR1 is DFQATT and CDR2 is SNEGSKA (reference sequence).

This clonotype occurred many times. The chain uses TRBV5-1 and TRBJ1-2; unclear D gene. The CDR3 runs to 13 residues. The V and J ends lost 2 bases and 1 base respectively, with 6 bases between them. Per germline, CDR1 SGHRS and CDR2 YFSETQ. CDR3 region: CASSFEINYGYTF. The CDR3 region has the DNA TGCGCCAGCAGCTTCGAGATTAACTATGGCTACACCTTC.

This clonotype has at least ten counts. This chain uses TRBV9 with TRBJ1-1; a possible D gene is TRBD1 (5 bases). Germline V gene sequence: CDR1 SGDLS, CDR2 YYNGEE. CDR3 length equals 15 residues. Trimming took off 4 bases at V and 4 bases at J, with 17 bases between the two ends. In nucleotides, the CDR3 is TGTGCCAGCAGCCCTTACACCGCCGGGACCACTGAAGCTTTCTTT. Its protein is CASSPYTAGTTEAFF.

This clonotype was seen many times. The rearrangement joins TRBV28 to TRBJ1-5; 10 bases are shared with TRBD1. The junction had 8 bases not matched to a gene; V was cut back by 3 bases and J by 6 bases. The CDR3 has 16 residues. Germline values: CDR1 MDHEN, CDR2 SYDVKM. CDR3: CASSFMTGGAGQPQHF. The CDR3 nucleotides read TGTGCCAGCAGTTTTATGACAGGGGGCGCGGGTCAGCCCCAGCATTTT.

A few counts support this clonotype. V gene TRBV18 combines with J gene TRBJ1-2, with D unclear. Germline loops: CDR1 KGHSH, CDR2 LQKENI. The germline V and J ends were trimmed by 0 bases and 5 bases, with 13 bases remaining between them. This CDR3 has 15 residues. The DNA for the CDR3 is TGTGCCAGCTCACCACCTTTTGCGCCCGGATATGGCTACACCTTC. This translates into CASSPPFAPGYGYTF. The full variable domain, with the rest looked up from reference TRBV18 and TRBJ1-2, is NAGVMQNPRHLVRRRGQEARLRCSPMKGHSHVYWYRQLPEEGLKFMVYLQKENIIDESGMPKERFSAEFPKEGPSILRIQQVVRGDSAAYFCASSPPFAPGYGYTFGSGTRLTVV.

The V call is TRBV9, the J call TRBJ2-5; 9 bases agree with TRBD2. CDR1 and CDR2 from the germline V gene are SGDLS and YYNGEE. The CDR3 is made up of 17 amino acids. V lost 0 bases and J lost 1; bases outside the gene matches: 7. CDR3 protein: CASSVAISGGLQETQYF. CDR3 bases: TGTGCCAGCAGCGTAGCGATTAGCGGGGGCCTCCAAGAGACCCAGTACTTC.

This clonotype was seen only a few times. CDR3 sequence reads: CASSLRTGDTGELFF. For the CDR3, the DNA is TGCGCCAGCAGCTTACGGACAGGGGACACCGGGGAGCTGTTTTTT. This chain links TRBV5-1 with TRBJ2-2, with 9 nucleotides matching TRBD1. The CDR3 consists of 15 residues. Germline lookup yields CDR1 SGHRS and CDR2 YFSETQ. V was clipped by 2 bases and J by 3 bases; unmatched bases: 2.

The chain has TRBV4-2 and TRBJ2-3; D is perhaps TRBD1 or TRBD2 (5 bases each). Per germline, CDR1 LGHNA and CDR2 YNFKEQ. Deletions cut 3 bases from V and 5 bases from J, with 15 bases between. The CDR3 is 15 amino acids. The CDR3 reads CASSQVGEWGDTQYF. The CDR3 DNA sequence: TGTGCCAGCAGCCAGGTGGGGGAGTGGGGAGATACGCAGTATTTT.